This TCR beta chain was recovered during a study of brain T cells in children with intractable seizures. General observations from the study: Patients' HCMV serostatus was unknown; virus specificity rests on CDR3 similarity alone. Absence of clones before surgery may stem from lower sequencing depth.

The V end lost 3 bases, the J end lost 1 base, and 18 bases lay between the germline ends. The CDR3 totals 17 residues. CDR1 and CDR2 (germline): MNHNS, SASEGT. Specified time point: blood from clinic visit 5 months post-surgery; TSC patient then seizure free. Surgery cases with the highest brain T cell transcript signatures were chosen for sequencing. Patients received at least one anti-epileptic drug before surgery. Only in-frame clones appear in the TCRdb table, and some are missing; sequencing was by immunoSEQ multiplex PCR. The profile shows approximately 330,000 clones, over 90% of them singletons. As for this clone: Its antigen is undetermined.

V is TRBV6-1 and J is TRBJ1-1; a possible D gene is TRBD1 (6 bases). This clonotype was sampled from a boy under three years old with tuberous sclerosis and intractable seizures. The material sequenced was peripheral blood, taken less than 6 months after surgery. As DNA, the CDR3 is TGTGCCAGCAGTGACGGGGTTAGGGGACACCAGAACACTGAAGCTTTCTTT. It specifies CASSDGVRGHQNTEAFF.